Listed below are T cell receptor beta chains from one sample, sequenced in a study of early T cells in non-severe SARS-CoV-2 infection. TCRdb analysed the 5' RACE reads with MiXCR anew, one entry per CDR3 protein. The sample lists 32,000 or so distinct CDR3 sequences, roughly 9.2% occurring once. The sample consisted of whole blood. All receptors come from an adult who was a healthcare worker with PCR-confirmed SARS-CoV-2 infection or an uninfected control (not recorded which). CDR3s include the opening cysteine and the closing phenylalanine or tryptophan. A D gene is named only where the DNA matches it firmly. Some rows have no size entry. The others give once, few or many, or a class for an expanded clone.

>.|TRBV6-4|many|13|TRBJ2-1
TGTGCCAGCAGTGAACTCGCCTACAATGAGCAGTTCTTC
CASSELAYNEQFF
>TRBD2|TRBV11-3|many|16|TRBJ2-5
TGTGCCAGCAGCTTATCCCTAGCGGGGGGGCCGGAGACCCAGTACTTC
CASSLSLAGGPETQYF
>.|TRBV9|.|14|TRBJ1-1
TGTGCCAGCAGCGTAGAATTGAGGGCGCCTGAAGCTTTCTTT
CASSVELRAPEAFF
>TRBD1|TRBV24-1|many|13|TRBJ2-7
TGTGCCACCAGCCCTACAGGGGCCTACGAGCAGTACTTC
CATSPTGAYEQYF
>.|TRBV5-1|.|17|TRBJ2-1
TGCGCCAGCAGCAGCGCCCGGAGACTTTACCCCTACAATGAGCAGTTCTTC
CASSSARRLYPYNEQFF
>TRBD1|TRBV7-2|many|11|TRBJ1-2
TGTGCCAGCAGCTTTTCAGGACAGGGGAGCTTC
CASSFSGQGSF
>.|TRBV14|many|15|TRBJ2-4
TGTGCCAGCAGTACTTCAGGGTTGTTCAGGAACATTCAGTACTTC
CASSTSGLFRNIQYF
>.|TRBV5-1|many|12|TRBJ2-7
TGCGCCAGCTGGCAGGGGTTCGGGGAGCAGTACTTC
CASWQGFGEQYF
>.|TRBV29-1|many|12|TRBJ2-7
TGCAGCGTTGAAACGAGAACCTACGAGCAGTACTTC
CSVETRTYEQYF
>.|TRBV7-6|many|12|TRBJ1-2
TGTGCCAGCAGCTGGACAATCTATGGCTACACCTTC
CASSWTIYGYTF
>.|TRBV7-2|medium-sized|13|TRBJ2-5
TGTGCCAGCAGCTTGAGTAGCCTGGGGTCCCAGTACTTC
CASSLSSLGSQYF
>TRBD1|TRBV19|many|13|TRBJ1-1
TGTGCCAGTAGTGTGGACAGGAACGGTGGAGCTTTCTTT
CASSVDRNGGAFF
>.|TRBV7-8|many|14|TRBJ1-5
TGTGCCAGCACAATAGTCAGGAGCAATCAGCCCCAGCATTTT
CASTIVRSNQPQHF
>TRBD2|TRBV12-3/TRBV12-4|once|14|TRBJ2-7
TGTGCCAGCAGTGGGACTACTCGGGTCTACGAGCAGTACTTC
CASSGTTRVYEQYF
>.|TRBV6-5|many|10|TRBJ2-5
TGTGCCAGCGGGGAAAAGACCCAGTACTTC
CASGEKTQYF
>TRBD2|TRBV6-2/TRBV6-3|many|15|TRBJ2-7
TGTGCCAGCAGACAAGCGGGGGCCTTCTCCTACGAGCAGTACTTC
CASRQAGAFSYEQYF
>.|TRBV30|.|13|TRBJ1-5
TGTGCCTGGAGTGTACAGGAGAATCAGCCCCAGCATTTT
CAWSVQENQPQHF
>TRBD2|TRBV2|.|15|TRBJ2-1
TGTGCCAGCAGTTACCGGGGGGGCTTAGGTTTTGAGCAGTTCTTC
CASSYRGGLGFEQFF
>.|TRBV4-2|few|15|TRBJ1-1
TGTGCCAGCAGCCAAGAGCAGGGGAGCGGGATGAGGGCTTTCTTT
CASSQEQGSGMRAFF
>TRBD2|TRBV7-2|many|16|TRBJ2-4
TGTGCCAGCAGCAGTCCGGGACTAGCGGGAAAAAACATTCAGTACTTC
CASSSPGLAGKNIQYF
>.|TRBV5-1|many|16|TRBJ2-7
TGCGCCAGCAGCTTGGAAAAGAAAAGTGGAGGGTACGAGCAGTACTTC
CASSLEKKSGGYEQYF
>.|TRBV6-2/TRBV6-3|many|15|TRBJ1-1
TGTGCCAGCAGTTACGGGAAACCAGGGGCTACTGAAGCTTTCTTT
CASSYGKPGATEAFF
>TRBD2|TRBV12-3/TRBV12-4|once|15|TRBJ2-1
TGTGCCAGCAGTTTAGAGCGGGGGAGGTACAATGAGCAGTTCTTC
CASSLERGRYNEQFF
>.|TRBV7-7|.|14|TRBJ2-5
TGTGCCAGCAGCTCGGACGGATACCAAGAGACCCAGTACTTC
CASSSDGYQETQYF
>.|TRBV30|many|17|TRBJ1-1
TGTGCCTGGAGTGTGGAGCGGTACAGCCTAATGAACACTGAAGCTTTCTTT
CAWSVERYSLMNTEAFF
>.|TRBV2|many|16|TRBJ1-6
TGTGCCAGCAGTCACTACACCAGCTCCTATAATTCACCCCTCCACTTT
CASSHYTSSYNSPLHF
>TRBD1|TRBV7-9|many|15|TRBJ2-2
TGTGCCAGCGATCAGGACAGGACAAACACCGGGGAGCTGTTTTTT
CASDQDRTNTGELFF
>.|TRBV3-2|many|17|TRBJ2-3
TGTGCCAGCAGCCCCCGGAGGACAGGGGAATACGGAGATACGCAGTATTTT
CASSPRRTGEYGDTQYF
>.|TRBV7-2|many|14|TRBJ1-1
TGTGCCAGCAGCCTGACACGGGGGGCCACTGAAGCTTTCTTT
CASSLTRGATEAFF
>.|TRBV19|.|15|TRBJ2-3
TGTGCCAGTAGTATAGTGGCGTTGTGGACAGATACGCAGTATTTT
CASSIVALWTDTQYF
>.|TRBV20-1|many|12|TRBJ2-7
TGCAGTGCTTTGATAAGCTCCTACGAGCAGTACTTC
CSALISSYEQYF
>.|TRBV11-2|many|14|TRBJ1-1
TGTGCCAGCAGCTCGATTTCGTGGGACACTGAAGCTTTCTTT
CASSSISWDTEAFF
>.|TRBV5-1|many|15|TRBJ2-1
TGCGCCAGCAGCTTGGGGGGGAACTCCTACAATGAGCAGTTCTTC
CASSLGGNSYNEQFF
>TRBD1|TRBV6-6|many|16|TRBJ1-3
TGTGCCAGCAGAAACGGACAGGGTTCGTTTGGAAACACCATATATTTT
CASRNGQGSFGNTIYF
>.|TRBV29-1|many|13|TRBJ1-3
TGCAGCGTTGAAGAGTACTCTGGAAACACCATATATTTT
CSVEEYSGNTIYF
>.|TRBV29-1|.|12|TRBJ1-1
TGCAGCGCCCACAGGGTGAACACTGAAGCTTTCTTT
CSAHRVNTEAFF
>TRBD2|TRBV12-3/TRBV12-4|many|17|TRBJ2-2
TGTGCCAGCAGCTCTGTGCGGGGGGGCCCTAACACCGGGGAGCTGTTTTTT
CASSSVRGGPNTGELFF
>TRBD2|TRBV6-5|many|18|TRBJ2-2
TGTGCCAGCAGTGCCACTCGTTCTAGCGGGACGAACACCGGGGAGCTGTTTTTT
CASSATRSSGTNTGELFF
>TRBD2|TRBV13|many|19|TRBJ2-1
TGTGCCAGCAGCTTTCGAGCGGGGGGGCTCGATGTCTCCTACAATGAGCAGTTCTTC
CASSFRAGGLDVSYNEQFF
>TRBD1|TRBV20-1|many|16|TRBJ2-1
TGCAGTGCTACCGAGATACTGACAGGGGAGGACAATGAGCAGTTCTTC
CSATEILTGEDNEQFF
>.|TRBV7-2|many|14|TRBJ1-4
TGTGCCAGCAGCCCTCGGCGGGCTAATGAAAAACTGTTTTTT
CASSPRRANEKLFF
>.|TRBV7-2|many|14|TRBJ1-2
TGTGCCAGCAGCTCCAGCGGCACTAACTATGGCTACACCTTC
CASSSSGTNYGYTF
>TRBD2|TRBV5-1|many|15|TRBJ2-1
TGCGCGACGAAGGGACTAGCGGGGGTAGGCAATGAGCAGTTCTTC
CATKGLAGVGNEQFF
>.|TRBV12-5|few|14|TRBJ2-5
TGTGCTAGTGGTCCCGGAGGGGGCCGGGAGACCCAGTACTTC
CASGPGGGRETQYF
>TRBD2|TRBV6-5|.|15|TRBJ2-1
TGTGCCAGCAGGGAGGCAGCGGGGGATAACAATGAGCAGTTCTTC
CASREAAGDNNEQFF
>.|TRBV5-6|many|16|TRBJ2-2
TGTGCCAGCAGCTTTGGCGGGACCACGAACACCGGGGAGCTGTTTTTT
CASSFGGTTNTGELFF
>.|TRBV6-4|many|14|TRBJ2-3
TGTGCCAGCAGTGAGAAAGGGGCCACAGATACGCAGTATTTT
CASSEKGATDTQYF
>TRBD1|TRBV29-1|many|14|TRBJ2-1
TGCAGCGGGAGAGACAGGGCCAACTACAATGAGCAGTTCTTC
CSGRDRANYNEQFF
>.|TRBV5-6|few|17|TRBJ1-6
TGTGCCAGCAGCTCCCTAGGCTTCCAGGGGAGTAATTCACCCCTCCACTTT
CASSSLGFQGSNSPLHF
>TRBD2|TRBV30|few|15|TRBJ2-3
TGTGCCTGGAGTTTCCGGACTAGCGGAGTCCATACGCAGTATTTT
CAWSFRTSGVHTQYF
>.|TRBV12-3/TRBV12-4|many|14|TRBJ2-7
TGTGCCAGCAGTTTGACGGACAGACCCTACGAGCAGTACTTC
CASSLTDRPYEQYF
>.|TRBV11-1|few|12|TRBJ2-3
TGTGCCAGCAGCTTCGGCGCAGATACGCAGTATTTT
CASSFGADTQYF
>TRBD1|TRBV5-8|few|15|TRBJ1-1
TGTGCCAGCAGCCGAAGACAGGGTCTGAACACTGAAGCTTTCTTT
CASSRRQGLNTEAFF
>TRBD1|TRBV5-1|few|14|TRBJ1-2
TGCGCCAGCAGCACCGGACAGGCTAACTATGGCTACACCTTC
CASSTGQANYGYTF
>TRBD1|TRBV11-3|few|13|TRBJ1-1
TGTGCCAGCAGCCCGAGACAGGGCACTGAAGCTTTCTTT
CASSPRQGTEAFF
>TRBD1|TRBV6-1|.|12|TRBJ1-2
TGTGCCAGCGCAGGGACAGCCTATGGCTACACCTTC
CASAGTAYGYTF
>.|TRBV29-1|few|13|TRBJ1-1
TGCAGCGTTGAATTAGGAGGGGGGCAAGAAGCTTTCTTT
CSVELGGGQEAFF
>.|TRBV7-3|many|12|TRBJ1-2
TGTGCCAGCAGTCCCGGGACAACCAACTACACCTTC
CASSPGTTNYTF
>.|TRBV11-2|many|17|TRBJ1-1
TGTGCCAGCAGCTTAGTCCAGGGCCCGGGGCTAAACACTGAAGCTTTCTTT
CASSLVQGPGLNTEAFF
>.|TRBV12-3/TRBV12-4|many|11|TRBJ2-7
TGTGCCAGCAGTTTAATGTACGAGCAGTACTTC
CASSLMYEQYF